This TCR beta chain was observed in a study of response to subunit inactivated influenza vaccine. Study results and limitations: T cells newly recruited by each seasonal influenza vaccination are few, the authors suggested.

For this clonotype: Its antigen remains unidentified.

One entry per CDR3 protein results from TCRdb running MiXCR on the RT-PCR reads. Altogether 450,000 to 600,000 distinct CDR3 sequences are present, about 7.6% being singletons, with the ten largest covering over 10%. Germline CDR1 is SGHAT and CDR2 is FQNNGV. The junction had 10 bases not matched to a gene; V was cut back by 4 bases and J by 4 bases. The CDR3 runs to 16 residues. This clonotype was obtained from a man between 45 and 75 years old who received an inactivated influenza vaccine. The chain uses TRBV11-2 and TRBJ2-1; 7 nucleotides line up with TRBD2. Sequenced here: PBMCs from blood, sampled around 25 months after vaccination. The CDR3 sequence: CASSWGGTGEYNEQFF. The CDR3 DNA follows: TGTGCCAGCAGCTGGGGGGGAACGGGGGAATACAATGAGCAGTTCTTC.